The source of this T cell receptor (beta chain) is a study of T cell responses to AZD1222 COVID-19 vaccine. Findings of the study overall: It should be noted that donors were predominantly white British and more often female, and clonal diversity was possibly underestimated.

The method was immunoSEQ multiplex PCR; TCRdb's version includes in-frame clones alone and lacks a portion of them. The sample yields some 130,000 clones, just under 95% seen once. A remark on this clone: The antigen remains undetermined.

Sequencing used peripheral blood, obtained 28 days after the second AZD1222 dose. This receptor was taken from an adult who received the AZD1222 COVID-19 vaccine.

In DNA form, the CDR3 reads TGTGCCAGCAGCTTAGCGGGCGGGGAGCTGTTTTTT. It yields the protein CASSLAGGELFF. This sequence joins TRBV7-9 and TRBJ2-2; D not certain. The germline V gene has CDR1 SEHNR and CDR2 FQNEAQ (reference sequence). Trimming took 0 bases from V and 7 from J, leaving 3 bases between them. The CDR3 is 12 residues long.